Given below is one TCR beta chain in context. Its specificity is not known. The repertoire was sequenced with immunoSEQ multiplex PCR; TCRdb's copy has only in-frame clones and lacks some. Here the sample spans around 33,000 clones, roughly 87% being singletons. The source of the sample is a study of T cells in narcolepsy. Study-level information: Patients with NT1 or NT2 and healthy control donors were enrolled.

The study's findings and limits: Comparing one patient's CSF and blood CD4+ clonotypes highlighted HCRT- and TRIB2-specific autoreactive clonotypes. Blood of same and different patients, but not healthy controls, reportedly held recurring autoreactive clonotypes.

Germline V CDR1 and CDR2: SGHDN, FVKESK. Unmatched junction bases numbered 5, after V lost 1 base and J lost 7 bases. CDR3 length: 16 amino acids. The specimen sequenced was CD45RA- memory CD4+ T cells from PBMCs. The TCR originated in a human donor with narcolepsy. This rearrangement joins TRBV14 to TRBJ2-1; 12 bases are shared with TRBD2. The CDR3 region is CASSQVKTSGGNEQFF. The CDR3 coding sequence is TGTGCCAGCAGCCAAGTAAAGACTAGCGGGGGAAATGAGCAGTTCTTC. Supplemented by reference TRBV14 and TRBJ2-1, the full variable domain reads EAGVTQFPSHSVIEKGQTVTLRCDPISGHDNLYWYRRVMGKEIKFLLHFVKESKQDESGMPNNRFLAERTGGTYSTLKVQPAELEDSGVYFCASSQVKTSGGNEQFFGPGTRLTVL.